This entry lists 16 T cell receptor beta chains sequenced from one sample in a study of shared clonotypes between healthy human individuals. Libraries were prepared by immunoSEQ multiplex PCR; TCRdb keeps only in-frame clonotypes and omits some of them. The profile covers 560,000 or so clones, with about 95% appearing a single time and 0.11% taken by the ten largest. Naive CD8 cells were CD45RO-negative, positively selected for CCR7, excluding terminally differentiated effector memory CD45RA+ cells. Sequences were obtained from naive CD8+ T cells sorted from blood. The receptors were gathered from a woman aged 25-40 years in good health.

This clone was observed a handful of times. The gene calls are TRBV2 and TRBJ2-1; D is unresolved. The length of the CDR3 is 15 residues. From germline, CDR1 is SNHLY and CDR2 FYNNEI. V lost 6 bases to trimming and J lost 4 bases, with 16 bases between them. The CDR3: CASRNTHARYNEQFF. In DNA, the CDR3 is TGTGCCAGCAGAAATACACACGCAAGGTACAATGAGCAGTTCTTC.

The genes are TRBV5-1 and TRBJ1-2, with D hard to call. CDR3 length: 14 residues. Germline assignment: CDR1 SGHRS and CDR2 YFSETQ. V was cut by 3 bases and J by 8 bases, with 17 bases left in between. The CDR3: CASSWEGLATGYTF. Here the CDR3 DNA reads TGCGCCAGCAGCTGGGAGGGCCTTGCGACGGGCTACACCTTC.

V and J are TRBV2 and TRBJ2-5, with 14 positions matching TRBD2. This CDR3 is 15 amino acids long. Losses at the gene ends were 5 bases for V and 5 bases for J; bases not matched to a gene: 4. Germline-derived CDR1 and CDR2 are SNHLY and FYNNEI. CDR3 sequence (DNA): TGTGCCAGCAGTCCGGGACTAGCGGGGGATGAGACCCAGTACTTC. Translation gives CASSPGLAGDETQYF.

The CDR3 loop reads CASSPAQGVSYNEQFF. The CDR3 DNA sequence: TGCGCCAGCAGCCCCGCGCAGGGGGTATCCTACAATGAGCAGTTCTTC. The chain recombines TRBV4-1 with TRBJ2-1, with 7 nucleotides matching TRBD1. The CDR3 loop spans 16 amino acids. Germline lookup yields CDR1 MGHRA and CDR2 YSYEKL. Germline trimming cut 4 bases from V and 1 base from J; bases unmatched to any gene: 7.

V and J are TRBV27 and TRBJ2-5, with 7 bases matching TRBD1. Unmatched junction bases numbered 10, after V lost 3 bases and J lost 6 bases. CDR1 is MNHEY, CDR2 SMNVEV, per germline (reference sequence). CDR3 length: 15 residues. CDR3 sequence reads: CASSFVGQPLQTQYF. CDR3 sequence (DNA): TGTGCCAGCAGTTTTGTGGGACAGCCCCTTCAGACCCAGTACTTC.

The CDR3 nucleotides read TGTGCCAGCAGCCGTAGCGGGAGCTCCTACGAGCAGTACTTC. Its protein product is CASSRSGSSYEQYF. The chain carries TRBV28 and TRBJ2-7, with 9 bases fitting TRBD2. Germline CDR1 is MDHEN and CDR2 is SYDVKM. This CDR3 region has 14 residues. The junction had 3 bases not matched to a gene; V was cut back by 6 bases and J by 0 bases. The complete variable domain, with remaining parts taken from reference TRBV28 and TRBJ2-7, reads DVKVTQSSRYLVKRTGEKVFLECVQDMDHENMFWYRQDPGLGLRLIYFSYDVKMKEKGDIPEGYSVSREKKERFSLILESASTNQTSMYLCASSRSGSSYEQYFGPGTRLTVT.

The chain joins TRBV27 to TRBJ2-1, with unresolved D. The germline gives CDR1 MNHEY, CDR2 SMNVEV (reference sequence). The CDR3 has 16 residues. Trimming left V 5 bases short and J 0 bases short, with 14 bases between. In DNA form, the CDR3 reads TGTGCCAGCAGTCCACTTCAGGCTCTCTCCTACAATGAGCAGTTCTTC. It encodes CASSPLQALSYNEQFF.

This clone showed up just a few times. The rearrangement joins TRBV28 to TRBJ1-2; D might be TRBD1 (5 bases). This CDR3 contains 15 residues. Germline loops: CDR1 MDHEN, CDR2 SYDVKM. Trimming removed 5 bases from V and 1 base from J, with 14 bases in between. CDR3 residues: CASSPWTRNNYGYTF. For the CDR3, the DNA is TGTGCCAGCAGTCCGTGGACAAGGAATAACTATGGCTACACCTTC.

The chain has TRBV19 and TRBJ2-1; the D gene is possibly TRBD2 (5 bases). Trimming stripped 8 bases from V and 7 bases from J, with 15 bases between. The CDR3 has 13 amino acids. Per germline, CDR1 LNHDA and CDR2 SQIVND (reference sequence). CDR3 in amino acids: CASAGLSGNEQFF. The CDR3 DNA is TGTGCCAGTGCGGGCCTCTCGGGTAATGAGCAGTTCTTC.

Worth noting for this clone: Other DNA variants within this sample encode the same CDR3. The CDR3, as DNA: TGTGCCAGCAGTTTAGCGCGCAATCAGCCCCAGCATTTT. The encoded protein is CASSLARNQPQHF. The rearrangement joins TRBV27 to TRBJ1-5; no definite D call. This CDR3 spans 13 amino acids. Germline loops: CDR1 MNHEY, CDR2 SMNVEV (reference sequence). V dropped 2 bases and J dropped 2 bases, with 4 bases sitting between them.

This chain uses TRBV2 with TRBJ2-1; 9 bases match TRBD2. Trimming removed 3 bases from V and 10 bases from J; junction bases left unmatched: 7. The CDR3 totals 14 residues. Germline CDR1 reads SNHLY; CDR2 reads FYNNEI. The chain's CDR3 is CASSEFGLAKEQFF. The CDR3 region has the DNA TGTGCCAGCAGTGAGTTTGGACTAGCGAAAGAGCAGTTCTTC.

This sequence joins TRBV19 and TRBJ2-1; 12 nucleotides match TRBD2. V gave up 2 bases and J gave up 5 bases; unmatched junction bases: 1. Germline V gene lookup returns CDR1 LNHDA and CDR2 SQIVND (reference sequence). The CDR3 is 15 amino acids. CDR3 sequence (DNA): TGTGCCAGTAGTATACTAGCGGGAGGGAACAATGAGCAGTTCTTC. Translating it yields CASSILAGGNNEQFF.

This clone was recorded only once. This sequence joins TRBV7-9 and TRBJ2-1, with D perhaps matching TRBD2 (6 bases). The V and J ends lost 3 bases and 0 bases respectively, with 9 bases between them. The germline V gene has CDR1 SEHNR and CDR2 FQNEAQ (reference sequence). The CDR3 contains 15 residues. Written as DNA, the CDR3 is TGTGCCAGCAGCTTCCCGGGAGCCTCCTACAATGAGCAGTTCTTC. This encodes CASSFPGASYNEQFF.

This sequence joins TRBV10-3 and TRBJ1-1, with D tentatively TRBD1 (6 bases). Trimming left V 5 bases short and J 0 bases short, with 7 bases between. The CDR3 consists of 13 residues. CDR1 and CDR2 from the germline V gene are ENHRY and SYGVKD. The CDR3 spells CAISRGVNTEAFF. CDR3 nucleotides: TGTGCCATCAGTAGGGGGGTGAACACTGAAGCTTTCTTT.

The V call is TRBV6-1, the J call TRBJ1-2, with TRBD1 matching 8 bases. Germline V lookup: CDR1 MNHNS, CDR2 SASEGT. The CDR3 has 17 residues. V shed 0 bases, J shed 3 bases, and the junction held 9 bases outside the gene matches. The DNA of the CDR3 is TGTGCCAGCAGTGAAGCGATATCGTACAGGGGGTACTATGGCTACACCTTC. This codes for CASSEAISYRGYYGYTF.

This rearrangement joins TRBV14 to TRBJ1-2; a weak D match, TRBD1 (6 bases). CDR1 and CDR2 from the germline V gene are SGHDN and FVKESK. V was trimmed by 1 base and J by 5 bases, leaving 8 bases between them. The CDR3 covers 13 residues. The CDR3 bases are TGTGCCAGCAGCCAAGGTCAGGGGTATGGCTACACCTTC. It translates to CASSQGQGYGYTF.